This T cell receptor beta chain came from a study of blood T cell repertoires in COVID-19. Study information: Acute-phase and convalescent COVID-19 samples originated in the United States, Italy and Spain. PBMCs, B-cell-depleted T cells, or T cells provided the cDNA or gDNA that made up the material.

The data were produced by immunoSEQ multiplex PCR, yet TCRdb's version contains in-frame clones alone and is incomplete. The repertoire consists of 80,000 to 100,000 clones, with roughly 70% occurring once and the leading ten covering under 5%. This CDR3 has 14 residues. The ends were cut back, 2 bases at V and 6 bases at J, with 13 bases in the middle. Germline assignment: CDR1 MDHEN and CDR2 SYDVKM. The TCR comes from a man aged 70-80 years with COVID-19, enrolled during active disease. The specimen sequenced was peripheral blood. The chain links TRBV28 to TRBJ1-1; TRBD1 might be the D (5 bases). CDR3 in DNA: TGTGCCAGCAGTTTACGGGGGACCCATGCTGAAGCTTTCTTT. Translating gives CASSLRGTHAEAFF.